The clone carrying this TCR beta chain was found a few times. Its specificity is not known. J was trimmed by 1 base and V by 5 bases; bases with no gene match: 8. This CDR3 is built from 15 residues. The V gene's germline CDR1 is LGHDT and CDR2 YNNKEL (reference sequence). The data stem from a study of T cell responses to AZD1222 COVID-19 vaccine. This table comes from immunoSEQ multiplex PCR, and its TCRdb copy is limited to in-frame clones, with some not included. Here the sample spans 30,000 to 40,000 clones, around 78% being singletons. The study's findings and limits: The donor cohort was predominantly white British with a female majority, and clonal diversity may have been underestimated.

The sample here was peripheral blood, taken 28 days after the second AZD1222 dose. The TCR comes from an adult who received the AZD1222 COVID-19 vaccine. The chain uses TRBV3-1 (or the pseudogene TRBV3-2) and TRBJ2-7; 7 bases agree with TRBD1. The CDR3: CASSIGTAYSYEQYF. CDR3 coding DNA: TGTGCCAGCAGCATTGGGACAGCTTATTCCTACGAGCAGTACTTC.